These 14 T cell receptor beta chains originate from one sample sequenced in a study of T-cell memory formation after mild COVID-19. TCRdb ran MiXCR on the 5' RACE reads and lists one entry per CDR3 protein. The table records roughly 400,000 distinct CDR3 sequences, more than 20% of them present only once. The specimen sequenced was PBMCs or a T cell subset sorted from them (not recorded which). The receptor source for this set is an adult woman who had mild COVID-19 (a few samples of this study predate the infection). Cell type and time point are not known.

V is TRBV14 and J is TRBJ1-2, with D tentatively TRBD1 (5 bases). Germline V CDR1 and CDR2: SGHDN, FVKESK. This CDR3 has 13 amino acids. Trimming cost V 4 bases and J 3 bases, with 9 bases left between them. This chain's CDR3 is CASSLRDDYGYTF. The CDR3 nucleotides are TGTGCCAGCAGCCTCAGGGATGACTATGGCTACACCTTC.

This clonotype was counted a few times. This chain uses TRBV4-1 with TRBJ1-2; 9 bases align to TRBD1. The V gene's germline CDR1 is MGHRA and CDR2 YSYEKL. CDR3 size: 14 residues. Trimming at V came to 2 bases and at J to 5 bases, leaving 3 bases not matched to a gene. CDR3 region: CASSQSGQGYGYTF. Written as DNA, the CDR3 is TGCGCCAGCAGCCAATCGGGACAGGGATATGGCTACACCTTC.

The chain is built from TRBV20-1 and TRBJ1-2; 11 bases agree with TRBD1. The CDR3 totals 15 residues. V lost 4 bases to trimming and J lost 2 bases; unmatched junction nucleotides: 6. Germline assignment: CDR1 DFQATT and CDR2 SNEGSKA (reference sequence). Here the CDR3 DNA reads TGCAGTGCTACCCCGGGGGACAGGGGGAACTATGGCTACACCTTC. Translated, it gives CSATPGDRGNYGYTF.

The chain recombines TRBV5-1 with TRBJ2-1; TRBD1 agrees at 7 bases. Germline assignment: CDR1 SGHRS and CDR2 YFSETQ. Trimming cost V 3 bases and J 9 bases; bases outside gene matches: 15. The CDR3 has 16 amino acids. The CDR3 nucleotides are TGCGCCAGCAGCTGGGGACCGGGACAGTTTTCGGGTGAGCAGTTCTTC. Protein: CASSWGPGQFSGEQFF. The entire variable domain, with the rest obtained from reference TRBV5-1 and TRBJ2-1, is as follows: KAGVTQTPRYLIKTRGQQVTLSCSPISGHRSVSWYQQTPGQGLQFLFEYFSETQRNKGNFPGRFSGRQFSNSRSEMNVSTLELGDSALYLCASSWGPGQFSGEQFFGPGTRLTVL.

This clonotype was found a few times. This chain links TRBV29-1 with TRBJ2-2; no firm D call. This CDR3 has 15 residues. V was trimmed by 4 bases and J by 0 bases, leaving 12 bases between them. Germline V CDR1 and CDR2: SQVTM, ANQGSEA. The CDR3 DNA sequence: TGCAGCGTTGCCGAGGCGGCAACGAACACCGGGGAGCTGTTTTTT. It encodes CSVAEAATNTGELFF.

The genes are TRBV30 and TRBJ1-1; TRBD1 might be the D (6 bases). V lost 4 bases and J 1 base, leaving 16 bases between the germline ends. This CDR3 contains 15 residues. CDR1 and CDR2 (germline): GTSNPN, SVGIG (reference sequence). CDR3: CAWTGAGRRNTEAFF. The CDR3 DNA reads TGTGCCTGGACAGGGGCTGGGCGAAGGAACACTGAAGCTTTCTTT.

The chain is built from TRBV5-1 and TRBJ1-1; D is perhaps TRBD1 (6 bases). Germline V gives CDR1 SGHRS, CDR2 YFSETQ. The CDR3 covers 14 residues. Trimming shortened V by 1 base and J by 6 bases, and 13 bases separated the two germline ends. CDR3 nucleotides: TGCGCCAGCAGCTTGATAGGGGGATCCGCTGAAGCTTTCTTT. Encoded protein: CASSLIGGSAEAFF.

There are a few counts of this clonotype. The CDR3 spells CATSSPGTGYNEQFF. CDR3 DNA sequence: TGTGCCACCAGCTCTCCCGGGACAGGATACAATGAGCAGTTCTTC. V gene TRBV15 combines with J gene TRBJ2-1; 8 bases are a match to TRBD1. CDR3 length: 15 residues. Germline-derived CDR1 and CDR2 are LNHNV and YYDKDF (reference sequence). Trimming took 5 bases from V and 4 from J; bases not matched to a gene: 7.

J is TRBJ1-5 and V is TRBV6-5; D possibly corresponds to TRBD1 (5 bases). Germline V lookup: CDR1 MNHEY, CDR2 SVGAGI. The CDR3 covers 18 residues. The V end was cut by 3 bases, the J end by 0 bases, with 18 bases between. This CDR3 is CASSYGPPTEYSNQPQHF. The CDR3 bases are TGTGCCAGCAGTTATGGACCCCCGACAGAATATAGCAATCAGCCCCAGCATTTT.

This clonotype has only a few counts. The V gene is TRBV12-3 or TRBV12-4, the J gene TRBJ2-5; D may be TRBD2 (5 bases). CDR3 length equals 17 residues. Trimming took off 6 bases at V and 1 base at J, with 21 bases between the two ends. The chain's CDR3 is CASSHLIGPGSQETQYF. CDR3 nucleotide sequence: TGTGCCAGCAGCCACTTGATAGGGCCGGGGTCCCAAGAGACCCAGTACTTC.

The rearrangement uses TRBV11-2 and TRBJ2-7, with D possibly matching TRBD1 (5 bases). The CDR3 has 13 residues. Trimming pared 5 bases from V and 1 base from J, leaving 9 bases between. Germline V gene lookup returns CDR1 SGHAT and CDR2 FQNNGV. This CDR3 reads CASSLDTSYEQYF. CDR3 bases: TGTGCCAGCAGCCTGGACACTTCCTACGAGCAGTACTTC.

The genes are TRBV6-5 and TRBJ1-1; D unclear. V was cut by 0 bases and J by 5 bases, with 10 bases left in between. The CDR3 covers 14 residues. Germline V lookup: CDR1 MNHEY, CDR2 SVGAGI. The CDR3 DNA follows: TGTGCCAGCAGTTACTCGGGTGGTCGAACTGAAGCTTTCTTT. Amino acids: CASSYSGGRTEAFF.

Only a few counts were recorded for this clonotype. This rearrangement joins TRBV6-1 to TRBJ2-5; D might be TRBD2 (6 bases). The CDR3 runs 13 residues. Per the germline V gene, CDR1 is MNHNS and CDR2 is SASEGT. V shed 7 bases and J shed 5 bases, with 14 bases lying between them. The chain's CDR3 is CASNLAVGETQYF. CDR3 in DNA: TGTGCCAGCAACTTAGCGGTCGGGGAGACCCAGTACTTC.

The V and J genes are TRBV25-1 and TRBJ1-2; TRBD1 might be the D (5 bases). The germline gives CDR1 MGHDK, CDR2 SYGVNS. The V end lost 3 bases, the J end lost 8 bases, and 19 bases lay between the germline ends. This CDR3 has 15 residues. In nucleotides, the CDR3 is TGTGCCAGCAGTGACTCCTCCCTGGGGCAGGGCGGCTACACCTTC. Translated, it gives CASSDSSLGQGGYTF.